The clone carrying this T cell receptor beta chain was recorded once. Its matching antigen is unknown. Trimming took 6 bases from V and 0 from J; bases not matched to a gene: 11. The CDR3 consists of 17 residues. Germline-derived CDR1 and CDR2 are MDHEN and SYDVKM. Assay: immunoSEQ multiplex PCR; the TCRdb copy retains only in-frame clones and omits some. This table holds roughly 100,000 clones, more than 70% found once. The sample belongs to a study of T cell responses to AZD1222 COVID-19 vaccine. The study's findings and limits: In a largely white British group with more females than males, clonal diversity was possibly underestimated.

The sample in question was peripheral blood, obtained on day 0 of AZD1222 vaccination. This receptor was taken from an adult in good health. V usage is TRBV28 and J usage is TRBJ2-4, with 7 positions matching TRBD2. The CDR3 reads CASSETSSGLAKNIQYF. The CDR3 DNA sequence: TGTGCCAGCAGCGAGACCTCTAGCGGATTAGCCAAAAACATTCAGTACTTC.